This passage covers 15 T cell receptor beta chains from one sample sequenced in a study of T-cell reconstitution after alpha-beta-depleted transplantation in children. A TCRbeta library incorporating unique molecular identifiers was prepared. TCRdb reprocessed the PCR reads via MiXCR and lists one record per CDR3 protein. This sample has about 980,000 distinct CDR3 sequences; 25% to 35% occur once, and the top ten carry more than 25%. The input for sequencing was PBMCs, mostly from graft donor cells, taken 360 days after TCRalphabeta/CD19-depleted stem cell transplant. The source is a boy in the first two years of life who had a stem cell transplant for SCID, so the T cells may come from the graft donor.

CDR3 nucleotide sequence: TGTGCCAGCAGCCCAATTTCTGAGACCCAGTACTTC. Protein sequence: CASSPISETQYF. The chain uses TRBV7-6 and TRBJ2-5; D not resolved. Germline V gene data show CDR1 as SGHVS and CDR2 as FNYEAQ. This CDR3 contains 12 residues. V shed 5 bases and J shed 5 bases, with 9 bases lying between them.

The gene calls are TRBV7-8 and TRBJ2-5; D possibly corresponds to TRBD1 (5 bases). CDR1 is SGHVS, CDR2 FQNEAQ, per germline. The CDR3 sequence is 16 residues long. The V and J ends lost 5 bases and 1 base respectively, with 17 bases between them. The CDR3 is CASSPWGPKVQETQYF. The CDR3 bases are TGTGCCAGCAGCCCTTGGGGCCCGAAGGTCCAAGAGACCCAGTACTTC. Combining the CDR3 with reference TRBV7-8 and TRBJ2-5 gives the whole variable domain GAGVSQSPRYKVAKRGQDVALRCDPISGHVSLFWYQQALGQGPEFLTYFQNEAQLDKSGLPSDRFFAERPEGSVSTLKIQRTQQEDSAVYLCASSPWGPKVQETQYFGPGTRLLVL.

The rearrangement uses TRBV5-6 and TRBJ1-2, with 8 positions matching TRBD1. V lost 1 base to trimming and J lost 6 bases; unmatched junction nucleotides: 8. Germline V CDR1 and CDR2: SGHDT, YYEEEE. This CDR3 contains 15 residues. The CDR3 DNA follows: TGTGCCAGCAGCTTGCCCCGGACAGGGAACAATGGCTACACCTTC. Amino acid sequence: CASSLPRTGNNGYTF.

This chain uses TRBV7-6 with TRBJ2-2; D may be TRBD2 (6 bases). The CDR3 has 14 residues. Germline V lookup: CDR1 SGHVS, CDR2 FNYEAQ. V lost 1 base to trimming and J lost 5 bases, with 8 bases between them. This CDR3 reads CASSLVEGTGELFF. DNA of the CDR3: TGTGCCAGCAGCTTAGTGGAGGGGACCGGGGAGCTGTTTTTT.

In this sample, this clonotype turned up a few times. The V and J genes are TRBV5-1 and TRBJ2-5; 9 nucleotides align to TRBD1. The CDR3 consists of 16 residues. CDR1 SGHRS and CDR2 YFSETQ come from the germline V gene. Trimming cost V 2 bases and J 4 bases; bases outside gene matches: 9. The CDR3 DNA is TGCGCCAGCAGCTTACAGGGGGCCGATCATCGAGAGACCCAGTACTTC. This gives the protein CASSLQGADHRETQYF.

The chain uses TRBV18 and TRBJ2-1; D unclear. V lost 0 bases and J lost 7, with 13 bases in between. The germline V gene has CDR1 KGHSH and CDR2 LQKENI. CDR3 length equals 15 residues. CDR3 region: CASSPPAWAENEQFF. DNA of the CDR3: TGTGCCAGCTCACCACCAGCCTGGGCAGAGAATGAGCAGTTCTTC. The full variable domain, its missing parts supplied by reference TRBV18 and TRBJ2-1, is NAGVMQNPRHLVRRRGQEARLRCSPMKGHSHVYWYRQLPEEGLKFMVYLQKENIIDESGMPKERFSAEFPKEGPSILRIQQVVRGDSAAYFCASSPPAWAENEQFFGPGTRLTVL.

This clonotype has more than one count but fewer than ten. CDR3 nucleotides: TGCGCCAGCAGCCAAGAGTTAACAGGGAGTTCTACAGATACGCAGTATTTT. It encodes CASSQELTGSSTDTQYF. This chain joins TRBV4-3 and TRBJ2-3, with D possibly matching TRBD1 (6 bases). Germline V gives CDR1 LGHNA, CDR2 YSLEER. CDR3 length: 17 residues. Between the trimmed V and J ends, which lost 0 bases and 3 bases, there was a span of 16 bases.

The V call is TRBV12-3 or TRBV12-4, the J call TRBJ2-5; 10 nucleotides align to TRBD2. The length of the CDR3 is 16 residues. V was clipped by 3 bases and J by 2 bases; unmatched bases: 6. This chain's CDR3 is CASSLFLAGAQETQYF. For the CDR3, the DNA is TGTGCCAGCAGTTTGTTTCTAGCGGGGGCTCAAGAGACCCAGTACTTC.

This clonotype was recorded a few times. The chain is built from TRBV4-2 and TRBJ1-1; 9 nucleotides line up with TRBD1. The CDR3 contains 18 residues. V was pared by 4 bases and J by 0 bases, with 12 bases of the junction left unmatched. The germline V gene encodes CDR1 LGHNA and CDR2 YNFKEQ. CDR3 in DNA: TGTGCCAGCAGCCGAGGCTCCGGGACAGGGTTCATGAACACTGAAGCTTTCTTT. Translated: CASSRGSGTGFMNTEAFF.

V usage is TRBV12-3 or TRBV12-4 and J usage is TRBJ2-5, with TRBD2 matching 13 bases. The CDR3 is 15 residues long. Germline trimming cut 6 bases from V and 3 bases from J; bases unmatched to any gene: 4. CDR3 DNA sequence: TGTGCCAGCAGCCCGGGGACTAGCGGGGAAGAGACCCAGTACTTC. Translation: CASSPGTSGEETQYF.

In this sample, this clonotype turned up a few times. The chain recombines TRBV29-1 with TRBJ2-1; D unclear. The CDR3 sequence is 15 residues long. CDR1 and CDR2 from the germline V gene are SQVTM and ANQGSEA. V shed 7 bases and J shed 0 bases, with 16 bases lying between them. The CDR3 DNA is TGCAGCGCTTTTGACCGGAGTCACTCCTACAATGAGCAGTTCTTC. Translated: CSAFDRSHSYNEQFF.

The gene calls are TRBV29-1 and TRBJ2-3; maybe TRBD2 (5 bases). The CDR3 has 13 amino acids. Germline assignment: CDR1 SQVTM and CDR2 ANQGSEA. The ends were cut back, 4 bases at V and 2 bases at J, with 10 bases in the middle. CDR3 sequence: CSVARDDTDTQYF. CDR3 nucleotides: TGCAGCGTTGCCCGGGATGACACAGATACGCAGTATTTT.

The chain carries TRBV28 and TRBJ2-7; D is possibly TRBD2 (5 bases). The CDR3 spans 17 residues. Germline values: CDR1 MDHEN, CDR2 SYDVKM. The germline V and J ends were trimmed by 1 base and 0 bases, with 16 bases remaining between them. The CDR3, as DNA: TGTGCCAGCAGTTTATCTTTCCGGACTTCTTTCTCCTACGAGCAGTACTTC. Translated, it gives CASSLSFRTSFSYEQYF. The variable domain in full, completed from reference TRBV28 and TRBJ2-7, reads DVKVTQSSRYLVKRTGEKVFLECVQDMDHENMFWYRQDPGLGLRLIYFSYDVKMKEKGDIPEGYSVSREKKERFSLILESASTNQTSMYLCASSLSFRTSFSYEQYFGPGTRLTVT.

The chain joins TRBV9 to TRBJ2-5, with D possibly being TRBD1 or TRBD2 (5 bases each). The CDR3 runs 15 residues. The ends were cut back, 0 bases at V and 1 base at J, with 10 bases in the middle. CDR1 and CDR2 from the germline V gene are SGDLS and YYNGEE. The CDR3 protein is CASSVVGRTQETQYF. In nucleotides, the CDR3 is TGTGCCAGCAGCGTAGTGGGACGGACCCAAGAGACCCAGTACTTC.

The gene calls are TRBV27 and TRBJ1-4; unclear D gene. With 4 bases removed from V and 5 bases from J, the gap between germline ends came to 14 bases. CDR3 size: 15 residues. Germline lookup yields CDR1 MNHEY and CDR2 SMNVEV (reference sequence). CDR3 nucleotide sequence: TGTGCCAGCAGTTGGAGGTGGGGAGGGAATGAAAAACTGTTTTTT. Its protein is CASSWRWGGNEKLFF.